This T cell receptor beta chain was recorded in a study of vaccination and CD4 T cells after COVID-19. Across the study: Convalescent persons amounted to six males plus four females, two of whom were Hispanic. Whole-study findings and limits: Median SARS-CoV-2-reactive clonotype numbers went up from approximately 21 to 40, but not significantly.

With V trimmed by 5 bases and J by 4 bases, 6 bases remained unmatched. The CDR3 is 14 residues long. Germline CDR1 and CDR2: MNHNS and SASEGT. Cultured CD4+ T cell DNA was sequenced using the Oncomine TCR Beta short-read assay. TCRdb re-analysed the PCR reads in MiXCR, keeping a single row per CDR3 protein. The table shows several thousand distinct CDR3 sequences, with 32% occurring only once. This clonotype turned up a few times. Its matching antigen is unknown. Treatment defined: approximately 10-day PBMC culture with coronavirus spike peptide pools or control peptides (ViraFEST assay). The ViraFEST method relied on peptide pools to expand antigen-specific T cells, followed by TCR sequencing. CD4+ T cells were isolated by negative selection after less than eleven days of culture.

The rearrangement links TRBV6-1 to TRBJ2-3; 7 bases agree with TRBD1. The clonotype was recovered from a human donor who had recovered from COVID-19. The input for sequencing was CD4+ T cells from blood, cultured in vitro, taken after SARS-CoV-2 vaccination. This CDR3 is CASSRQGGSDTQYF. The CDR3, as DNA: TGTGCCAGCAGTAGACAGGGTGGGTCAGATACGCAGTATTTT.